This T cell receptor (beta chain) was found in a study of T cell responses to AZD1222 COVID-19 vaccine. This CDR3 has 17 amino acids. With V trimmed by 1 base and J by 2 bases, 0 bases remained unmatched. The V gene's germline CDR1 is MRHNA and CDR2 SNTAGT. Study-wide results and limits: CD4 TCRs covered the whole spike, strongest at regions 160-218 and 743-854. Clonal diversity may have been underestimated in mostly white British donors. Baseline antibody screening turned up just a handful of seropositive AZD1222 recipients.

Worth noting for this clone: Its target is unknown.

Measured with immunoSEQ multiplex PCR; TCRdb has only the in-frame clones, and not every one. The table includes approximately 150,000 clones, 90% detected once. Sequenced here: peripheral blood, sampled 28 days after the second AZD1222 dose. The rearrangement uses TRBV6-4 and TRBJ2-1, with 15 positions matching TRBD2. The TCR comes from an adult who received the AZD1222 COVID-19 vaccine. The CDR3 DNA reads TGTGCCAGCAGTGACTGGACTAGCGGGGGGGCCTACAATGAGCAGTTCTTC. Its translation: CASSDWTSGGAYNEQFF.